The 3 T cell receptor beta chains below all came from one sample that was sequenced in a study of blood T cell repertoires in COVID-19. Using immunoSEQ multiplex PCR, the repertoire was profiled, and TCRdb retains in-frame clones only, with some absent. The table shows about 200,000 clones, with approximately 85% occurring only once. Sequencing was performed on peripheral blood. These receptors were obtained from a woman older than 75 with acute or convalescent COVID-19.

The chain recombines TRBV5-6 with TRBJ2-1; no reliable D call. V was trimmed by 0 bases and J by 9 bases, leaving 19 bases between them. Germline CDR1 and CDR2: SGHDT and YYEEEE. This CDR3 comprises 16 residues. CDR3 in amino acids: CASSLAVAFIRSEQFF. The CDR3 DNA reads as TGTGCCAGCAGCTTGGCGGTGGCTTTCATTAGGAGTGAGCAGTTCTTC.

The CDR3 spells CASRVSKETQYF. CDR3 in DNA: TGTGCCAGCCGAGTGAGCAAAGAGACCCAGTACTTC. V gene TRBV2 combines with J gene TRBJ2-5; D unclear. The length of the CDR3 is 12 residues. Germline CDR1 reads SNHLY; CDR2 reads FYNNEI. Trimming took off 8 bases at V and 3 bases at J, with 10 bases between the two ends.

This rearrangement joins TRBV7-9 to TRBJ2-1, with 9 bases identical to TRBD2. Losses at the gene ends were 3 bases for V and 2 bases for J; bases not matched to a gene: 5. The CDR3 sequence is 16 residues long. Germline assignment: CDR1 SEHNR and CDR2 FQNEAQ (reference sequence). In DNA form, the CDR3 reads TGTGCCAGCAGCTTGCGGCGGGGGGGGACCTACAATGAGCAGTTCTTC. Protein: CASSLRRGGTYNEQFF.